The clone carrying this TCR beta chain was observed many times. As yet, its antigen is unknown. Germline V gene data show CDR1 as SGHTA and CDR2 as FQGNSA. CDR3 size: 13 residues. The ends lost 4 bases at V and 6 bases at J; junction bases unmatched: 6. TCRdb redid the calling of the 5' RACE reads with MiXCR, one entry per CDR3 protein. The sample holds around 230,000 distinct CDR3 sequences, less than 7.5% seen once. The data originate from a study of T cells after yellow fever vaccination. Points from the study as a whole: At under 98% for CD4 and around 91% for CD8, most primary-vaccination clones showed up again after the booster. Contaminating bulk clonotypes could be abundant in FACS-sorted repertoires.

The sample consisted of CD4+ T cells sorted from PBMCs, taken on the day of the yellow fever booster vaccination. The J gene is TRBJ2-7, the V gene TRBV7-2, with TRBD2 matching 7 bases. The sequence was collected from a man aged 25-45 years who received the YFV17D yellow fever vaccine. Here the CDR3 DNA reads TGTGCCAGCAGCTCACAGCGGGAAGGCGAGCAGTACTTC. Translated, it gives CASSSQREGEQYF.